This T cell receptor (beta chain) is from a study of shared clonotypes between healthy human individuals. Assay used: immunoSEQ multiplex PCR; TCRdb lists only in-frame clones, some missing. The sample consists of more than 450,000 clones, approximately 85% of them appearing once. This clone was found a few times. The CDR3 extends over 15 amino acids. Germline lookup yields CDR1 SGHKS and CDR2 YYEKEE (reference sequence). V dropped 6 bases and J dropped 1 base, with 15 bases sitting between them. V gene TRBV5-5 combines with J gene TRBJ2-3; D perhaps matches TRBD1 (6 bases). The TCR originated in a woman aged 40-49 years in good health. Some clones in this sample may be carry-over from other donors' samples. The source material was PBMCs. CDR3 nucleotide sequence: TGTGCCAGCATCGAGCGGACAGCTGGCACAGATACGCAGTATTTT. Its translation: CASIERTAGTDTQYF.